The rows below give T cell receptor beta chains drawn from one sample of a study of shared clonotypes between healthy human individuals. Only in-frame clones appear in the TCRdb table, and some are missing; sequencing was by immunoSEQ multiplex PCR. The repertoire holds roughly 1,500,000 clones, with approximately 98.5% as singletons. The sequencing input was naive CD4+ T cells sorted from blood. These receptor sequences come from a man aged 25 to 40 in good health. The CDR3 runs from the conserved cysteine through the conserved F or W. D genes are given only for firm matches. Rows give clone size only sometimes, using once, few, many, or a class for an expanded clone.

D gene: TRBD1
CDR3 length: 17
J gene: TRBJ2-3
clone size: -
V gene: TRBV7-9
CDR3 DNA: TGTGCCAGCAGCTCTTCCCCAGGGGGCCTGAGCACAGATACGCAGTATTTT
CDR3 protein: CASSSSPGGLSTDTQYF

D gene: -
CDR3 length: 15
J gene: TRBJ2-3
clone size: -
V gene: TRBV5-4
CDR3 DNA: TGTGCCAGCAGCGGGACTGGGTACCAGGCAGATACGCAGTATTTT
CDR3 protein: CASSGTGYQADTQYF

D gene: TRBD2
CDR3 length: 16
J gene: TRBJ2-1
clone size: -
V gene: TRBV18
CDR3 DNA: TGTGCCAGCTCACCACCTAGCGGGCTGGTTGGAAATGAGCAGTTCTTC
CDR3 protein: CASSPPSGLVGNEQFF

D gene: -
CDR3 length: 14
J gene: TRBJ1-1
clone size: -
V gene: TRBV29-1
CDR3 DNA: TGCAGCCTCGTCCCCACGATGAGAACAACTGAAGCTTTCTTT
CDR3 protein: CSLVPTMRTTEAFF

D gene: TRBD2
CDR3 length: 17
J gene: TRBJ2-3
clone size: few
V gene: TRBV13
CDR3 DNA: TGTGCCAGCAGCCCAACCCCTGGACTAGCTCACCCAGATACGCAGTATTTT
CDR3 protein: CASSPTPGLAHPDTQYF

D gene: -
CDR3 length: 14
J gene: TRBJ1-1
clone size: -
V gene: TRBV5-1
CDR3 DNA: TGCGCCAGCAGCTTGGTCGCAAGCAACACTGAAGCTTTCTTT
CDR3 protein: CASSLVASNTEAFF

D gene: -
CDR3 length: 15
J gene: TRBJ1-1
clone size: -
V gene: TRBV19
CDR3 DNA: TGTGCCAGTAGTAAGCAATTACAGGCGGCGAGAGAAGCTTTCTTT
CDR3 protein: CASSKQLQAAREAFF

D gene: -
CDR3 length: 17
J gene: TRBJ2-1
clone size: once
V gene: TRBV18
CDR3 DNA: TGTGCCAGCTCACCACCGGGGAGGCAGGAGACGAACAATGAGCAGTTCTTC
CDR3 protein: CASSPPGRQETNNEQFF

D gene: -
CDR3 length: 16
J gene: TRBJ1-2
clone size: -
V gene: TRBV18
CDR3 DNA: TGTGCCAGCTCACCACCGGGTGGACGGGAACTCTATGGCTACACCTTC
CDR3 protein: CASSPPGGRELYGYTF

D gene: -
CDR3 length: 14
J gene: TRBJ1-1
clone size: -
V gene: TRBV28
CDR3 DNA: TGTGCCAGCAGTTTAACGAGGGGGAACACTGAAGCTTTCTTT
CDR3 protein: CASSLTRGNTEAFF

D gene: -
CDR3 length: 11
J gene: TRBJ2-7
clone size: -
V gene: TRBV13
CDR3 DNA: TGTGCCAGCAGCTTAGGGGACGAGCAGTACTTC
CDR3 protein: CASSLGDEQYF

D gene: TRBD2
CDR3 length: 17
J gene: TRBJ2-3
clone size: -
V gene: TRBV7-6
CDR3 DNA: TGTGCCAGCAGCCGTGGTGGGACTAGCGGGAATTCAGATACGCAGTATTTT
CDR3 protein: CASSRGGTSGNSDTQYF

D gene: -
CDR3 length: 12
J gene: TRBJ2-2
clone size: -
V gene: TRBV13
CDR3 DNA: TGTGCCAGCAGCAACAGGGTCAGGGAGCTGTTTTTT
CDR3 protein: CASSNRVRELFF

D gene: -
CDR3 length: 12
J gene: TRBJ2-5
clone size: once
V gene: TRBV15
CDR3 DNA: TGTGCCACCAGCATTTCCTCAGGGACCCAGTACTTC
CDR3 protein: CATSISSGTQYF

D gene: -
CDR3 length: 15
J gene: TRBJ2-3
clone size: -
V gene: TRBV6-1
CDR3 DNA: TGTGCCAGCAGTGAAGCGGTTAGAGGGGGAGATACGCAGTATTTT
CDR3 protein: CASSEAVRGGDTQYF

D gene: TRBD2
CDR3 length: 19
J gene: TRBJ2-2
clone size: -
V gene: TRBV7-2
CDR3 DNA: TGTGCCAGCAGCTTAACGACAGCGGGACTAGCGGGAGGCACCGGGGAGCTGTTTTTT
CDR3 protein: CASSLTTAGLAGGTGELFF

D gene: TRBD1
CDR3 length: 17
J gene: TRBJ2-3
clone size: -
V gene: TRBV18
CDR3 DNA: TGTGCCAGCTCACCGAGGACAGGGGACCCTTGGGCAGATACGCAGTATTTT
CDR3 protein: CASSPRTGDPWADTQYF

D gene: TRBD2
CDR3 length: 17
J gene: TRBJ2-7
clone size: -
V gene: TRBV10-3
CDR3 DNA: TGTGCCATCAGTGGAGCGGGAGTTAGCGTTGGGACCTACGAGCAGTACTTC
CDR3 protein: CAISGAGVSVGTYEQYF

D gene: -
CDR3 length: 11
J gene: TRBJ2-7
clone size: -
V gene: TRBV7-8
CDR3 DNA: TGTGCCAGCAGCTTAACGGGCGAGCAGTACTTC
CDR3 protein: CASSLTGEQYF

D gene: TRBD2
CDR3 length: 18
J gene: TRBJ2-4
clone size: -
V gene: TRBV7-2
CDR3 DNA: TGTGCCAGCAGCTTAGAGCCTAGCGGGTTTATAGCCAAAAACATTCAGTACTTC
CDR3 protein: CASSLEPSGFIAKNIQYF

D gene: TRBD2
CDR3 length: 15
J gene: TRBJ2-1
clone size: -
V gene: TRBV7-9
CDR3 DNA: TGTGCCAGCAGGAAAGGACTAGCGGGAGTGGATGAGCAGTTCTTC
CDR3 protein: CASRKGLAGVDEQFF

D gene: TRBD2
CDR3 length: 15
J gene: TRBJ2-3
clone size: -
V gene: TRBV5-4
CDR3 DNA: TGTGCCAGCAGCTCGATGGCCGGCGGGAGGGGTACGCAGTATTTT
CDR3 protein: CASSSMAGGRGTQYF

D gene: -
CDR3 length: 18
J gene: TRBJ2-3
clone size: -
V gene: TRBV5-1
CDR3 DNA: TGCGCCAGCAGCTTGGGGGCAGGCATCAGCACAAGTTCAGATACGCAGTATTTT
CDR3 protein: CASSLGAGISTSSDTQYF

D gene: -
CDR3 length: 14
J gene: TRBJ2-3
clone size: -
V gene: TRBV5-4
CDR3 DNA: TGTGCCAGCAGCGAAACTCTAGCAAGGGATACGCAGTATTTT
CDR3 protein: CASSETLARDTQYF

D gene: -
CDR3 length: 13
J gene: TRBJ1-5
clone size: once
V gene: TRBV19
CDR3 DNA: TGTGCCAGTAGTCTGCCAGCAGATCAGCCCCAGCATTTT
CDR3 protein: CASSLPADQPQHF

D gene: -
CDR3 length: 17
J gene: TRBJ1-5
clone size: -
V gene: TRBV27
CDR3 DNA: TGTGCCAGCAGCCTAAGTTTCCCCGGGACTGCAAATCAGCCCCAGCATTTT
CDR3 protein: CASSLSFPGTANQPQHF

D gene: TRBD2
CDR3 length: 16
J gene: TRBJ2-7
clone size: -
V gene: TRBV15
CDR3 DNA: TGTGCCACCAGCACGGGGACTCTAGCGGGAGCGAGTGAGCAGTACTTC
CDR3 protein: CATSTGTLAGASEQYF

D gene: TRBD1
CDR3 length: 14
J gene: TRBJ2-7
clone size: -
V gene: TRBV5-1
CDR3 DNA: TGCGCCAGCCCACTCTACGGGACAGGGGCCCCTCGGTACTTC
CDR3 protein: CASPLYGTGAPRYF